This record concerns one TCR beta chain sequence. A single base separates this from a much larger clone, so it may be a read error. This sample stems from a study of molecular identifiers for immune sequencing clone quantification. CDR3 length: 16 residues. Germline assignment: CDR1 ENHRY and CDR2 SYGVKD. For bulk TCR libraries, previously described methods and listed TCR primers were used. MiXCR was run by TCRdb on the PCR reads, yielding one entry per CDR3 protein. Of about 630,000 distinct CDR3 sequences listed, roughly 27% are singletons. The TCR sequence derives from a human donor in good health. Some libraries in this study had Jurkat cell RNA spiked in. Sequenced material: naive CD8+ T cells from blood, with Jurkat cell RNA spiked in. The subset is: FACS-sorted CD8+CD4-CCR7+CD45RA+ naive T cells. This rearrangement joins TRBV10-3 to TRBJ2-7; TRBD2 matches 12 bases. CDR3 nucleotides: TGTGCCATCAGTGCCCGACTAGCGGGGGACTCCCACGAGCAGTACTTC. It yields the protein CAISARLAGDSHEQYF.